One TCR beta chain is described in this entry. Its antigen is still unknown. This entry is derived from a study of type 1 regulatory T cells. Study background: T-allo10 is an in vitro-generated, Tr1-enriched CD4 T cell product specific for alloantigen.

TCRdb reprocessed the reads with MiXCR, giving one entry per CDR3 protein. The sample includes over 55,000 distinct CDR3 sequences, approximately 50% seen only once; the top ten take roughly 2.1%. V trimming: 6 bases; J trimming: 5 bases; junction bases outside the gene matches: 9. Germline CDR1 and CDR2: SGHTA and FQGNSA. This CDR3 has 16 residues. The specimen was cultured non-Tr1 T cells, either the whole culture or a sorted T cell fraction (not recorded which). This sequence originates from a human donor in good health. This chain uses TRBV7-2 with TRBJ1-6; 8 bases fit TRBD1. The CDR3 protein is CASRRTGGTDNSPLHF. The CDR3 nucleotides read TGTGCCAGCAGACGTACAGGGGGTACTGATAATTCACCCCTCCACTTT.